This T cell receptor (beta chain) stems from a study of T cell clusters in autoimmune cytopenias. Each sample's input was approximately 270 ng genomic DNA, approximately 37,500 genome equivalents. Germline V gene sequence: CDR1 MNHNY, CDR2 SVGAGI (reference sequence). The length of the CDR3 is 13 residues. This clonotype is deemed medium-sized by its frequency. Multiplex touch-down PCR amplified TRB using TRB-A and TRB-B pools in one tube. TCRdb re-called the multiplex PCR reads and gives one entry per CDR3 protein, without DNA. This table holds over 5,500 distinct CDR3 sequences. This sample also appeared in a second study, on T cell repertoires in aging, cancer and after chemotherapy.

This sequence was found in a human donor in good health. The sample consisted of peripheral blood. The rearrangement joins TRBV6-6 to TRBJ2-5; TCRdb lists TRBD2, though no DNA is available to test this call. CDR3: CASSYEGGETQYF.